The rows below give T cell receptor beta chains drawn from one sample of a study of T-cell reconstitution after alpha-beta-depleted transplantation in children. MiXCR, applied by TCRdb to the PCR reads, yields one record per CDR3 protein. The table records a few hundred thousand distinct CDR3 sequences, 43% of them present only once. The sample here was PBMCs, taken before TCRalphabeta/CD19-depleted stem cell transplant. The origin of the receptors is a girl aged 2 to 9 with aplastic anemia, due to receive a stem cell transplant. The CDR3 runs from the conserved cysteine through the conserved F or W. The D gene is left open where the match is weak.

>TRBV12-3/TRBV12-4|TRBJ2-2|.
CASSLSRVTTGELFF
>TRBV7-9|TRBJ2-3|TRBD2
CASSFSGGATDTQYF
>TRBV10-2|TRBJ1-2|.
CASSETAVYGYTF
>TRBV2|TRBJ2-5|.
CASTPYIVQETQYF
>TRBV30|TRBJ2-5|.
CAWSGTLGVTQYF
>TRBV3-1|TRBJ2-1|TRBD2
CASSPSGRANYNEQFF
>TRBV6-2/TRBV6-3|TRBJ1-2|.
CASSYGQSYGYTF
>TRBV20-1|TRBJ2-5|.
CSARVRNRQETQYF
>TRBV20-1|TRBJ2-7|TRBD2
CSAEPTSGLTYEQYF
>TRBV27|TRBJ1-5|.
CASSWGAKQPQHF
>TRBV29-1|TRBJ2-3|.
CSGTRYLQGTDTQYF
>TRBV18|TRBJ1-1|.
CASSPGRQAEGAFF
>TRBV29-1|TRBJ1-2|TRBD1
CSVPTGAAGYTF
>TRBV4-3|TRBJ2-2|.
CASSQGMVTGELFF
>TRBV9|TRBJ2-1|.
CASSVYTYNEQFF
>TRBV5-1|TRBJ1-1|.
CVSSRSDRNTEAFF
>TRBV28|TRBJ1-1|.
CASSWGPGLNTEAFF
>TRBV20-1|TRBJ2-1|.
CSARDAARIANNEQFF
>TRBV12-3/TRBV12-4|TRBJ1-5|.
CASSISDGGNQPQHF
>TRBV7-3|TRBJ2-3|TRBD1
CASSSGTGDDTQYF
>TRBV29-1|TRBJ2-1|TRBD1
CSGVTGDFDNEQFF
>TRBV5-1|TRBJ2-2|.
CASSLEPRDTGELFF
>TRBV20-1|TRBJ1-2|.
CSATDSDGYGYTF
>TRBV7-8|TRBJ1-4|TRBD1
CASSLNLGGTGVKLFF
>TRBV30|TRBJ2-1|.
CARRGVRDEQFF
>TRBV7-3|TRBJ1-3|.
CASSPHSGKVPGNTIYF
>TRBV18|TRBJ2-5|.
CASSPPGDTQETQYF
>TRBV29-1|TRBJ2-7|TRBD1
CSVETGKWAYEQYF
>TRBV28|TRBJ1-4|.
CASSLSGGKGKLFF
>TRBV24-1|TRBJ2-1|TRBD2
CATSALVGGNEQFF
>TRBV20-1|TRBJ1-1|TRBD1
CSARLRGGTVNTEAFF
>TRBV5-1|TRBJ2-5|TRBD2
CATRLAGVKRETQYF
>TRBV7-9|TRBJ1-1|.
CASSLSEGKAFF